Ten or more counts support the clone carrying this TCR beta chain. Its target is not known. These data come from a study of T-cell memory formation after mild COVID-19. Study observations and caveats: Those CD4+ clones that contracted were mainly in CM and EM (CD8+ ones in EMRA). The pre-infection memory compartment contained some responding clones, suggesting cross-reactive memory joined. CD4/CD8 balance characterized clones contracting day 15 to 85, and CD4+ skew characterized later expanders. Specificity for SARS-CoV-2 was not confirmed among the second-wave clones peaking on day 37.

One entry per CDR3 protein, called by TCRdb with MiXCR from the 5' RACE reads. The sample holds approximately 450,000 distinct CDR3 sequences, about 20% seen once. Trimming removed 1 base from V and 0 bases from J, with 7 bases in between. CDR3 size: 14 residues. Germline values: CDR1 SGHTA, CDR2 FQGNSA. This chain joins TRBV7-2 and TRBJ2-7; D not certain. The clonotype comes from an adult woman who had mild COVID-19 (a few samples of this study predate the infection). Cell type and time point are not known. Sequencing was done on a sample of PBMCs or a T cell subset sorted from them (not recorded which). For the CDR3, the DNA is TGTGCCAGCAGCTTAGTCCCGGGCTCCTACGAGCAGTACTTC. Residues: CASSLVPGSYEQYF.